This T cell receptor (beta chain) was recovered during a study of CD8 T cells in ankylosing spondylitis. Study-wide results and limits: Disease-linked clones were reportedly significantly enriched in matched ankylosing spondylitis synovial fluid.

Quantitative 5'-RACE with molecular barcodes was used to make the TCR beta libraries. TCRdb fed the 5' RACE reads into MiXCR, producing one record per CDR3 protein. Of about 39,000 distinct CDR3 sequences detected, about 9.3% appear once; the ten largest clones hold approximately 15%. Germline assignment: CDR1 KGHSH and CDR2 LQKENI. The V and J ends lost 0 bases and 13 bases respectively, with 10 bases between them. The CDR3 sequence is 12 residues long. In its sample, this clonotype was seen many times. Its specificity is not known. The sequenced sample was blood, either unsorted or a sorted T cell fraction (not recorded which). V and J are TRBV18 and TRBJ2-1; D tentatively fits TRBD1 or TRBD2 (5 bases each). This TCR derives from a male donor with ankylosing spondylitis or in good health (not recorded which). For the CDR3, the DNA is TGTGCCAGCTCACCACCATCGAGGGGCCAGTTCTTC. Protein sequence: CASSPPSRGQFF.